This T cell receptor (beta chain) was captured in a study of T cells after yellow fever vaccination. Whole-study results and caveats: Peaking faster, on day 5 versus 15, the secondary response was nonetheless weaker.

The CDR3 is 18 amino acids. Trimming at V came to 0 bases and at J to 3 bases, leaving 6 bases not matched to a gene. The germline gives CDR1 SEHNR, CDR2 FQNEAQ (reference sequence). Each CDR3 protein gets one entry after TCRdb re-called the 5' RACE reads with MiXCR. The sample comprises about 310,000 distinct CDR3 sequences, 3.6% of which are singletons, and less than 25% rests with the top ten. This clonotype was observed a handful of times. Its cognate antigen is unknown. The sequence was obtained from a man aged 18 to 35 who received the YFV17D yellow fever vaccine. The chain joins TRBV7-9 to TRBJ2-6; 9 bases are shared with TRBD1. Sequences were derived from PBMCs, sampled on the day of the yellow fever booster vaccination. The CDR3 coding sequence is TGTGCCAGCAGCTTAGCGGGGACAGGGCCCTATGGGGCCAACGTCCTGACTTTC. It translates to CASSLAGTGPYGANVLTF. The complete variable domain, with remaining parts taken from reference TRBV7-9 and TRBJ2-6, reads DTGVSQNPRHKITKRGQNVTFRCDPISEHNRLYWYRQTLGQGPEFLTYFQNEAQLEKSRLLSDRFSAERPKGSFSTLEIQRTEQGDSAMYLCASSLAGTGPYGANVLTFGAGSRLTVL.